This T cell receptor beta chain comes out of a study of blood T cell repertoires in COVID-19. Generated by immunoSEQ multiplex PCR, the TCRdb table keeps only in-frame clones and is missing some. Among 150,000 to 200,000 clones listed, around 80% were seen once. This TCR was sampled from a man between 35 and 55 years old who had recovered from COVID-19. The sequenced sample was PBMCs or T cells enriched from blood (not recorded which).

The DNA of the CDR3 is TGTGCCAGTAGTGTGGGAGGGGCCCGAAACTATGGCTACACCTTC. Protein sequence: CASSVGGARNYGYTF. This sequence joins TRBV19 and TRBJ1-2; a weak D match, TRBD1 (5 bases). The germline CDR1 and CDR2 sequences are LNHDA and SQIVND (reference sequence). Trimming pared 5 bases from V and 2 bases from J, leaving 15 bases between. The CDR3 is 15 residues long.